This T cell receptor (beta chain) was found in a study of OX40 agonist ivuxolimab in advanced cancers. Sequencing was performed with immunoSEQ multiplex PCR; in TCRdb, only in-frame clones are kept and a portion is missing. The sample includes roughly 92,000 clones, around nine tenths of them seen just once. Regarding the study as a whole: There was clonal expansion of CD4+ and CD8+ blood T cells by week 6 at 0.1 to 3.0 mg/kg.

Of note for this clone: What it binds is not known.

The CDR3 loop spans 14 amino acids. Germline V gene data show CDR1 as MNHNY and CDR2 as SVGAGI (reference sequence). J gave up 8 bases and V 7 bases, and 13 bases lay outside the gene matches. People who had autoimmune disease history or systemic immunosuppression were excluded. The source of this sequence is an adult with an advanced solid tumor such as melanoma, head and neck, liver or kidney cancer. This chain links TRBV6-6 with TRBJ1-2; TRBD1 aligns across 7 bases. The sequenced sample was CD4+ or CD8+ T cells sorted from blood, obtained in a trial of the OX40 agonist ivuxolimab. The CDR3 sequence is CASNSDRAPKGYTF. For the CDR3, the DNA is TGTGCCAGCAATTCCGACAGGGCCCCGAAGGGCTACACCTTC.